These T cell receptor beta chains were read from a single sample in a study of radiation and T cells in renal cell carcinoma. TCRdb's table, derived via immunoSEQ multiplex PCR, lists solely in-frame clones and lacks some. The top ten hold around 3% of the sample, which has about 130,000 clones, about four fifths seen once. The source was blood, collected from a patient whose treatment included radiotherapy and nephrectomy. Receptors were obtained from a woman aged 55-69 years with renal cell carcinoma. Both conserved end residues are part of each CDR3. D genes are given only for firm matches. Where a row states a size, it is once, few, many or the class of an expanded clone; other rows omit it.

v_call: TRBV5-1; d_call: TRBD1; clone_size: NA; j_call: TRBJ1-2; cdr3_nt: TGCGCCAGCAGCGTTGGGACAGGGGGCGACTATGGCTACACCTTC; cdr3_aa: CASSVGTGGDYGYTF
v_call: TRBV10-3; d_call: NA; clone_size: NA; j_call: TRBJ1-2; cdr3_nt: TGTGCCATCAGTGAGTCCATGGGACAAGTCTTTGGATTGCCCTATGGCTACACCTTC; cdr3_aa: CAISESMGQVFGLPYGYTF
v_call: TRBV5-1; d_call: NA; clone_size: few; j_call: TRBJ1-1; cdr3_nt: TGCGCCAGCAGCGAAGGGACGTTGAACACTGAAGCTTTCTTT; cdr3_aa: CASSEGTLNTEAFF
v_call: TRBV28; d_call: TRBD1; clone_size: NA; j_call: TRBJ2-7; cdr3_nt: TGTGCCAGCAGTTTATCTCTCCCCGGGACAGAAAGCTCCGAGCAGTACTTC; cdr3_aa: CASSLSLPGTESSEQYF
v_call: TRBV20-1; d_call: NA; clone_size: NA; j_call: TRBJ2-7; cdr3_nt: TGCAGTGCCACTTCAAACGAGCAGTACTTC; cdr3_aa: CSATSNEQYF
v_call: TRBV7-9; d_call: NA; clone_size: NA; j_call: TRBJ2-1; cdr3_nt: TGTGCCAGCAGCCGACAGCTTCAGAGCTCCTACAATGAGCAGTTCTTC; cdr3_aa: CASSRQLQSSYNEQFF
v_call: TRBV19; d_call: NA; clone_size: few; j_call: TRBJ1-1; cdr3_nt: TGTGCCAGTAGTATGTTACGGCAGACTGAAGCTTTCTTT; cdr3_aa: CASSMLRQTEAFF
v_call: TRBV27; d_call: NA; clone_size: NA; j_call: TRBJ1-1; cdr3_nt: TGTGCCAGCAGTTTATCGGGGGGACGTATGAACACTGAAGCTTTCTTT; cdr3_aa: CASSLSGGRMNTEAFF
v_call: TRBV6-6; d_call: TRBD1; clone_size: NA; j_call: TRBJ1-5; cdr3_nt: TGTGCCAGCAGTCCCAGGACAGGGGGCAATCAGCCCCAGCATTTT; cdr3_aa: CASSPRTGGNQPQHF
v_call: TRBV19; d_call: NA; clone_size: few; j_call: TRBJ2-2; cdr3_nt: TGTGCCAGTACCCAGACCCTCGGAGAGCTGTTTTTT; cdr3_aa: CASTQTLGELFF
v_call: TRBV27; d_call: NA; clone_size: NA; j_call: TRBJ2-3; cdr3_nt: TGTGCCAGCAGTTTGGGGTCAGGGTGGGCAGATACGCAGTATTTT; cdr3_aa: CASSLGSGWADTQYF
v_call: TRBV6-5; d_call: TRBD1; clone_size: NA; j_call: TRBJ2-7; cdr3_nt: TGTGCCAGCCTTAACCGGGACAGGGTCAACGAGCAGTACTTC; cdr3_aa: CASLNRDRVNEQYF
v_call: TRBV11-2; d_call: NA; clone_size: NA; j_call: TRBJ2-7; cdr3_nt: TGTGCCAGCAGCTTAGCAAGAGACTCGAATACCTACGAGCAGTACTTC; cdr3_aa: CASSLARDSNTYEQYF
v_call: TRBV29-1; d_call: TRBD1; clone_size: NA; j_call: TRBJ1-2; cdr3_nt: TGCAGCGTACAGGGGATGAATGGCTACACCTTC; cdr3_aa: CSVQGMNGYTF
v_call: TRBV25-1; d_call: NA; clone_size: NA; j_call: TRBJ2-1; cdr3_nt: TGTGCCAGCAGTATCTACCGGGACTACAATGAGCAGTTCTTC; cdr3_aa: CASSIYRDYNEQFF
v_call: TRBV6-6; d_call: TRBD1; clone_size: NA; j_call: TRBJ2-7; cdr3_nt: TGTGCCAGCAGTTTGGGGACAGGGGGCGACGAGCAGTACTTC; cdr3_aa: CASSLGTGGDEQYF
v_call: TRBV27; d_call: NA; clone_size: NA; j_call: TRBJ2-4; cdr3_nt: TGTGCCAGCAGTTTAGGGTTAAAGGGGTCCCTTTTTGGCAAAAACATTCAGTACTTC; cdr3_aa: CASSLGLKGSLFGKNIQYF
v_call: TRBV5-6; d_call: NA; clone_size: NA; j_call: TRBJ2-3; cdr3_nt: TGTGCCAGCAGCTGGGGAAGTTACGCCCTCACAGATACGCAGTATTTT; cdr3_aa: CASSWGSYALTDTQYF
v_call: TRBV4-1; d_call: NA; clone_size: NA; j_call: TRBJ2-1; cdr3_nt: TGCGCCAGCAGCCCATATAGCGGCTCCTACAATGAGCAGTTCTTC; cdr3_aa: CASSPYSGSYNEQFF
v_call: TRBV5-1; d_call: TRBD1; clone_size: NA; j_call: TRBJ1-2; cdr3_nt: TGCGCCAGCAGCTTTGATGACAGGGACGGGGGCTACACCTTC; cdr3_aa: CASSFDDRDGGYTF
v_call: TRBV2; d_call: NA; clone_size: NA; j_call: TRBJ2-1; cdr3_nt: TGTGCCAGCAGTGAAGTCGCGGGCTCCTACAATGAGCAGTTCTTC; cdr3_aa: CASSEVAGSYNEQFF
v_call: TRBV28; d_call: NA; clone_size: NA; j_call: TRBJ1-1; cdr3_nt: TGTGCCAGCAGTTTCTCTCGTCCCCGGGGCTGGGACACTGAAGCTTTCTTT; cdr3_aa: CASSFSRPRGWDTEAFF
v_call: TRBV28; d_call: TRBD1; clone_size: NA; j_call: TRBJ1-5; cdr3_nt: TGTGCCAGCAGTTCAACCGGGACAGGTTATAGCAATCAGCCCCAGCATTTT; cdr3_aa: CASSSTGTGYSNQPQHF
v_call: TRBV5-1; d_call: NA; clone_size: NA; j_call: TRBJ1-2; cdr3_nt: TGCGCCAGCAGCTTGGCCGCGGTAACTACTAACTATGGCTACACCTTC; cdr3_aa: CASSLAAVTTNYGYTF
v_call: TRBV27; d_call: TRBD1; clone_size: NA; j_call: TRBJ1-1; cdr3_nt: TGTGCCAGCAGGGGACAGGGTAGGACTGAAGCTTTCTTT; cdr3_aa: CASRGQGRTEAFF
v_call: TRBV2; d_call: NA; clone_size: once; j_call: TRBJ2-7; cdr3_nt: TGTGCCAGCAGTGAGGATATTCCGACGGGATCGACGGTCACCCTTACCTACGAGCAGTACTTC; cdr3_aa: CASSEDIPTGSTVTLTYEQYF
v_call: TRBV25-1; d_call: TRBD1; clone_size: NA; j_call: TRBJ2-6; cdr3_nt: TGTGCCAGCAGTGAGTCCCCGGGACAGGGGGCCGGGGCCAACGTCCTGACTTTC; cdr3_aa: CASSESPGQGAGANVLTF
v_call: TRBV19; d_call: NA; clone_size: few; j_call: TRBJ2-7; cdr3_nt: TGTGCCAGTAGTATAGATCTGATCGGCCTTACTCCGGACAGACCCCACTCCTACGAGCAGTACTTC; cdr3_aa: CASSIDLIGLTPDRPHSYEQYF
v_call: TRBV25-1; d_call: NA; clone_size: NA; j_call: TRBJ2-7; cdr3_nt: TGTGCCAGCAGTGATTTGAGGGGGGTTTCCTACGAGCAGTACTTC; cdr3_aa: CASSDLRGVSYEQYF
v_call: TRBV27; d_call: TRBD2; clone_size: NA; j_call: TRBJ2-3; cdr3_nt: TGTGCCAGCAGTCCCTGGGCTAGCGGATGGGGGGGCACAGATACGCAGTATTTT; cdr3_aa: CASSPWASGWGGTDTQYF
v_call: TRBV27; d_call: TRBD1; clone_size: NA; j_call: TRBJ1-2; cdr3_nt: TGTGCCAGCAGTTCCCCCCGGACAGGGCAAGGCTACACCTTC; cdr3_aa: CASSSPRTGQGYTF
v_call: TRBV15; d_call: NA; clone_size: NA; j_call: TRBJ2-7; cdr3_nt: TGTGCCACCAGCAGAGATACAGGGACCTACGAGCAGTACTTC; cdr3_aa: CATSRDTGTYEQYF
v_call: TRBV28; d_call: TRBD2; clone_size: once; j_call: TRBJ2-7; cdr3_nt: TGTGCCAGCAGTGGGACTAGCGGCTCCTACGAGCAGTACTTC; cdr3_aa: CASSGTSGSYEQYF
v_call: TRBV6-5; d_call: NA; clone_size: NA; j_call: TRBJ1-2; cdr3_nt: TGTGCCAGCAGCCCCGGACAGACCTATGGCTACACCTTC; cdr3_aa: CASSPGQTYGYTF
v_call: TRBV5-4; d_call: NA; clone_size: NA; j_call: TRBJ1-1; cdr3_nt: TGTGCCAGCAGCACAATGGACACAATGAACACTGAAGCTTTCTTT; cdr3_aa: CASSTMDTMNTEAFF
v_call: TRBV10-2; d_call: NA; clone_size: NA; j_call: TRBJ2-5; cdr3_nt: TGCGCCAGCTCGGGATTCGAACGAGAGACCCAGTACTTC; cdr3_aa: CASSGFERETQYF
v_call: TRBV2; d_call: NA; clone_size: NA; j_call: TRBJ2-7; cdr3_nt: TGTGCCAGCAGAACAGACAACCCCTGGCGGTACTTC; cdr3_aa: CASRTDNPWRYF
v_call: TRBV4-3; d_call: NA; clone_size: few; j_call: TRBJ1-5; cdr3_nt: TGCGCCAGCAGCCAAGATCTGTATAGCAATCAGCCCCAGCATTTT; cdr3_aa: CASSQDLYSNQPQHF
v_call: TRBV27; d_call: NA; clone_size: NA; j_call: TRBJ2-6; cdr3_nt: TGTGCCAGCACCCCCTCTGGGGCCAACGTCCTGACTTTC; cdr3_aa: CASTPSGANVLTF
v_call: TRBV19; d_call: TRBD1; clone_size: NA; j_call: TRBJ1-3; cdr3_nt: TGTGCCAGTAGTAGACAGGGTATTCCTGGAAACACCATATATTTT; cdr3_aa: CASSRQGIPGNTIYF
v_call: TRBV9; d_call: TRBD1; clone_size: NA; j_call: TRBJ1-2; cdr3_nt: TGTGCCAGCAGTCGGGACAGGAACTATGGCTACACCTTC; cdr3_aa: CASSRDRNYGYTF
v_call: TRBV5-4; d_call: NA; clone_size: NA; j_call: TRBJ1-3; cdr3_nt: TGTGCCAGCAGCTTGGGAGCAGGGACTGGAAACACCATATATTTT; cdr3_aa: CASSLGAGTGNTIYF
v_call: TRBV7-2; d_call: NA; clone_size: NA; j_call: TRBJ1-1; cdr3_nt: TGTGCCAGCAGCTTCCGCGGGCTGGCGAACACTGAAGCTTTCTTT; cdr3_aa: CASSFRGLANTEAFF
v_call: TRBV27; d_call: TRBD1; clone_size: NA; j_call: TRBJ1-3; cdr3_nt: TGTGCCCCCGGGACAGGGGTAGGAAACACCATATATTTT; cdr3_aa: CAPGTGVGNTIYF